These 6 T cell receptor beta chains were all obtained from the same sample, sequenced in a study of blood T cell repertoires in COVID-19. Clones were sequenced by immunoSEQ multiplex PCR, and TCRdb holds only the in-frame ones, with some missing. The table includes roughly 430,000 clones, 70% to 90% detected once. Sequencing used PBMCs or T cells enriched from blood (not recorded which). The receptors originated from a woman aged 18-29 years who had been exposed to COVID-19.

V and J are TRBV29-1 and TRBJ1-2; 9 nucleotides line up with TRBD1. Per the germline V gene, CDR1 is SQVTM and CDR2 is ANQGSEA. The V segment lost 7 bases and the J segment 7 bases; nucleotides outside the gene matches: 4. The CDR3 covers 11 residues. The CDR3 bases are TGCAGCGGGAGGGACAGGGCTGGCTACACCTTC. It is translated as CSGRDRAGYTF.

CDR3 bases: TGTGCCAGCAGTGGGTCTCCGACAGGGCCTTGGGATGAGCAGTTCTTC. Protein sequence: CASSGSPTGPWDEQFF. The chain carries TRBV2 and TRBJ2-1; 7 bases fit TRBD1. J was trimmed by 8 bases and V by 4 bases; bases with no gene match: 14. The CDR3 totals 16 residues. CDR1 is SNHLY, CDR2 FYNNEI, per germline.

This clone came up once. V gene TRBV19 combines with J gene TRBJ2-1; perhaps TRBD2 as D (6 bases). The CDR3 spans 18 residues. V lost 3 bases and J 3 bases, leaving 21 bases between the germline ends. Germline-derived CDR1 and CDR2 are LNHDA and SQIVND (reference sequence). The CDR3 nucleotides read TGTGCCAGTAGTATCGGGATAGCGGCTGGGTCTTACTACAATGAGCAGTTCTTC. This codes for CASSIGIAAGSYYNEQFF.

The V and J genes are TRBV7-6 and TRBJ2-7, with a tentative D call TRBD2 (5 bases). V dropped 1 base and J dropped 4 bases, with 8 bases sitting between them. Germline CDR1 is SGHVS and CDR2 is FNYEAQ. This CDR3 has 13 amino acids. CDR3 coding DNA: TGTGCCAGCAGCTTAGGGTCGGGGTACGAGCAGTACTTC. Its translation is CASSLGSGYEQYF.

CDR3 DNA sequence: TGTGCCAGCAGTCCCGTGACTAGCGGGGCTACCGGGGAGCTGTTTTTT. Its protein product is CASSPVTSGATGELFF. The chain is built from TRBV6-2 or TRBV6-3 and TRBJ2-2; 11 positions agree with TRBD2. Per the germline V gene, CDR1 is MNHEY and CDR2 is SVGEGT. Trimming at V came to 5 bases and at J to 5 bases, leaving 7 bases not matched to a gene. CDR3 length: 16 amino acids.

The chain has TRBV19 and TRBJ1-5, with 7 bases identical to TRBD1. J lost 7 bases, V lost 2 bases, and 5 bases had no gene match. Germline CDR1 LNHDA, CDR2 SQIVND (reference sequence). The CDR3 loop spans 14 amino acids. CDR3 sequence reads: CASSIKQGVQPQHF. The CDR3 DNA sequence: TGTGCCAGTAGTATAAAGCAGGGGGTCCAGCCCCAGCATTTT.